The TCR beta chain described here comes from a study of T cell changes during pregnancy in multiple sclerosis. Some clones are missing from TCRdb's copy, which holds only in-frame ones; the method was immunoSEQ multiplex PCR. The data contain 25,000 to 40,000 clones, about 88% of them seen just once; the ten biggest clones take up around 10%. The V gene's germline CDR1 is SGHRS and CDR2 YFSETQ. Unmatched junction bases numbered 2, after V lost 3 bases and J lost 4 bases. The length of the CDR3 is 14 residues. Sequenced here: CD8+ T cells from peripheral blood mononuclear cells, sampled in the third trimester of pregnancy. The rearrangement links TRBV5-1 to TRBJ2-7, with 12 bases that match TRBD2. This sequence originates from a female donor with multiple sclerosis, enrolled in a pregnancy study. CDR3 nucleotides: TGCGCCAGCAGCTCTAGCGGGAGGGGGTACGAGCAGTACTTC. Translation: CASSSSGRGYEQYF.